This T cell receptor beta chain was documented in a study of cytomegalovirus exposure and HLA in healthy donors. Use of 60 Vbeta and 13 Jbeta primers characterized the PCR. Some clones are missing from TCRdb's copy, which holds only in-frame ones; the method was immunoSEQ multiplex PCR. The sample yields 120,000 to 150,000 clones, about 79% seen once. Sequencing was performed on PBMCs. The clonotype originates from a male donor in good health and CMV-seronegative.

As DNA, the CDR3 is TGTGCCAGCAGCTTAGGAATCACAGGGGCACGGCAGTACTTC. Its translation: CASSLGITGARQYF. The gene calls are TRBV7-8 and TRBJ2-7; 7 nucleotides line up with TRBD1. V shed 1 base and J 9 bases; nucleotides not matched to a gene: 9. Germline V gene data show CDR1 as SGHVS and CDR2 as FQNEAQ. The CDR3 length is 14 residues.